A selection of T cell receptor beta chains follows, all from one sample in a study of blood T cell repertoires in COVID-19. Profiling relied on immunoSEQ multiplex PCR, and the TCRdb table lists in-frame clones only, not all of them. The repertoire consists of 180,000 or so clones, with approximately 92% occurring once and the leading ten covering 2% to 2.5%. The specimen was PBMCs or T cells enriched from blood (not recorded which). These receptors came from a middle-aged woman with acute COVID-19. Each CDR3 is given with its conserved first and last residue. A D gene is named only where the DNA matches it firmly. Clone size is not always given. Where it is, it says once, few, many or a class for expanded clones.

j_call | clone_size | d_call | v_call | cdr3_nt | cdr3_aa
TRBJ2-7 | NA | NA | TRBV7-3 | TGTGCCAGCAGCCTTCAGTACTTC | CASSLQYF
TRBJ2-1 | NA | NA | TRBV10-1 | TGCGCCAGCAGTGAGTCGTTGGGGGGCAATGAGCAGTTCTTC | CASSESLGGNEQFF
TRBJ2-4 | many | TRBD1 | TRBV7-2 | TGTGCCAGCAGCATAGAGGGACAGGGCCCCAAAAACATTCAGTACTTC | CASSIEGQGPKNIQYF
TRBJ1-3 | NA | NA | TRBV2 | TGTGCCAGCAGTCTTGGCGGGGCTTATGGAAACACCATATATTTT | CASSLGGAYGNTIYF
TRBJ1-1 | once | NA | TRBV14 | TGTGCCAGCAGCCAAGTAAGAGGGAACACTGAAGCTTTCTTT | CASSQVRGNTEAFF
TRBJ1-5 | few | NA | TRBV5-5 | TGTGCCAGCAGCTTGCGCGGTTTTCAGCCCCAGCATTTT | CASSLRGFQPQHF
TRBJ2-1 | NA | TRBD1 | TRBV7-3 | TGTGCCAGCAGCTCAACAGGGGCAAGCTCCTACAATGAGCAGTTCTTC | CASSSTGASSYNEQFF
TRBJ1-6 | NA | NA | TRBV28 | TGTGCCAGCAGTGCGCAATCACCCCTCCACTTT | CASSAQSPLHF
TRBJ1-6 | NA | NA | TRBV5-1 | TGCGCCAGCAGGTGGGACATTAATTCACCCCTCCACTTT | CASRWDINSPLHF
TRBJ2-7 | NA | TRBD2 | TRBV27 | TGTGCCAGCAGTTCCGGACTAGCGGGAGTCGCCTACGAGCAGTACTTC | CASSSGLAGVAYEQYF
TRBJ2-3 | NA | TRBD1 | TRBV4-2 | TGTGCCAGCAGCCACGCCGGGACAGGGGGTGGGGCAGATACGCAGTATTTT | CASSHAGTGGGADTQYF
TRBJ1-1 | NA | TRBD1 | TRBV25-1 | TGTGCCAGCAGTGAATCGACAGGGGGATACACTGAAGCTTTCTTT | CASSESTGGYTEAFF
TRBJ2-7 | NA | NA | TRBV6-5 | TGTGCCAGCAGTTACTCGGAGGGGGCCCGTAAGGCCGAGCAGTACTTC | CASSYSEGARKAEQYF
TRBJ2-3 | NA | NA | TRBV15 | TGTGCCACCAGCACATACGCAGGGGCAGATACGCAGTATTTT | CATSTYAGADTQYF
TRBJ2-7 | NA | TRBD2 | TRBV3-1/TRBV3-2 | TGTGCCAGCAGCTCGGGGGGATACGAGCAGTACTTC | CASSSGGYEQYF
TRBJ1-6 | NA | NA | TRBV7-2 | TGTGCCAGCAGCTTATCTGGCAGATTAAATTCACCCCTCCACTTT | CASSLSGRLNSPLHF
TRBJ1-2 | NA | NA | TRBV19 | TGTGCCAGTAGTATGGGGCGGACAAACGACTATGGCTACACCTTC | CASSMGRTNDYGYTF
TRBJ2-1 | NA | NA | TRBV24-1 | TGTGCCACCAGTGATGGGGCCATTGAGCAGTTCTTC | CATSDGAIEQFF
TRBJ1-5 | NA | NA | TRBV9 | TGTGCCAGCAGCGACAGCACCAATCAGCCCCAGCATTTT | CASSDSTNQPQHF
TRBJ2-3 | NA | TRBD2 | TRBV5-1 | TGCGCCAGCAGCTCCCCTAGCGGGGGATCCACAGATACGCAGTATTTT | CASSSPSGGSTDTQYF
TRBJ1-2 | NA | NA | TRBV30 | TGTGCCTGGAGTGTACCGGGTACATTCTGGCGCGGCTACACCTTC | CAWSVPGTFWRGYTF
TRBJ2-1 | NA | TRBD2 | TRBV19 | TGTGCCAGTACCCCGACTAGCGGCTACAATGAGCAGTTCTTC | CASTPTSGYNEQFF
TRBJ1-4 | once | NA | TRBV4-3 | TGCGCCAGCAGCCAAGCCGGGAGAGAAAAACTGTTTTTT | CASSQAGREKLFF
TRBJ2-7 | NA | NA | TRBV30 | TGTGCCTGGAGTGTACGGGGGGAGCAGTACTTC | CAWSVRGEQYF
TRBJ1-4 | NA | NA | TRBV18 | TGTGCCAGCTCACCAGGGACACCGGTACGAGAAAAACTGTTTTTT | CASSPGTPVREKLFF
TRBJ2-1 | NA | TRBD1 | TRBV29-1 | TGCAGCGTTGAAGAAACCGGGACAGGGGTCAATGAGCAGTTCTTC | CSVEETGTGVNEQFF
TRBJ1-2 | NA | TRBD1 | TRBV5-1 | TGCGCCAGCAGTTCCGACAGGGGAAATGGCTACACCTTC | CASSSDRGNGYTF
TRBJ1-1 | NA | TRBD1 | TRBV7-6 | TGTGCCAGCAGCTTGAGACAGGGGGCGCGTACTGAAGCTTTCTTT | CASSLRQGARTEAFF
TRBJ2-1 | NA | NA | TRBV11-1 | TGTGCCAGCAGCTTACAGGGTTACAATGAGCAGTTCTTC | CASSLQGYNEQFF
TRBJ1-1 | NA | NA | TRBV5-1 | TGCGCCAGCAGGCGGTCGTCGAACACTGAAGCTTTCTTT | CASRRSSNTEAFF
TRBJ2-3 | NA | TRBD1 | TRBV19 | TGTGCCAGTAAACTGATGGGACAGGGGGCAACAGATACGCAGTATTTT | CASKLMGQGATDTQYF
TRBJ2-7 | NA | NA | TRBV7-5 | TGTGCCAGAAAGTCTCAGGCCCGGACAGGCCCAGGGGAGCAGTACTTC | CARKSQARTGPGEQYF
TRBJ2-7 | few | NA | TRBV7-9 | TGTGCCAGCAGCTTAAAGGGGATATGGCGGGGGCCGAGCTCCTACGAGCAGTACTTC | CASSLKGIWRGPSSYEQYF
TRBJ2-3 | NA | TRBD2 | TRBV4-2 | TGTGCCAGCAGCAACCCCCCGGGACTAGTAGCAGATACGCAGTATTTT | CASSNPPGLVADTQYF
TRBJ1-5 | NA | NA | TRBV12-3/TRBV12-4 | TGTGCCAGCAGTTTGCAGGGATTGCAGCCCCAGCATTTT | CASSLQGLQPQHF
TRBJ2-6 | NA | TRBD1 | TRBV9 | TGTGCCAGCAGCGCCGGGACAGGGACTTCTGGGGCCAACGTCCTGACTTTC | CASSAGTGTSGANVLTF
TRBJ2-3 | NA | TRBD2 | TRBV4-1 | TGCGCCAGCAGCCAACCTTTCCTAGCGGGGGGGACAGATACGCAGTATTTT | CASSQPFLAGGTDTQYF
TRBJ2-3 | NA | TRBD2 | TRBV4-1 | TGCGCCAGCAGCCTTCGGACTAGCGGGGGCACCGTCACAGATACGCAGTATTTT | CASSLRTSGGTVTDTQYF